This T cell receptor beta chain is drawn from a study of T cell responses to AZD1222 COVID-19 vaccine. Broader study findings: Following two doses of AZD1222, Spike-specific TCR breadth and depth rose. Only after the peak T cell response were repertoires sampled.

Trimming took 6 bases from V and 7 from J, leaving 16 bases between them. This CDR3 has 15 residues. In germline, CDR1 is MNHEY, CDR2 SVGAGI. The assay was immunoSEQ multiplex PCR, and TCRdb's table has in-frame clones only and misses some. The sample lists roughly 120,000 clones; 88% were seen once. For this clone: Its matching antigen is unknown.

Source: peripheral blood, taken on day 0 of MenACWY control vaccination. This TCR derives from an adult in good health. The chain joins TRBV6-5 to TRBJ1-6; no reliable D call. CDR3 coding DNA: TGTGCCAGCAGCAACCGGGCGGGCGGCAATTCACCCCTCCACTTT. Translation gives CASSNRAGGNSPLHF.